This T cell receptor (beta chain) appears in the sequencing data of a study of T cell responses to AZD1222 COVID-19 vaccine. Profiled with immunoSEQ multiplex PCR; TCRdb holds only in-frame clones, not every one. The sample holds some 130,000 clones, 75% to 95% seen once. This CDR3 has 14 residues. V dropped 4 bases and J dropped 0 bases, with 7 bases sitting between them. CDR1 and CDR2 (germline): MGHDK, SYGVNS. This rearrangement joins TRBV25-1 to TRBJ2-1, with D uncertain. This TCR came from an adult who received the AZD1222 COVID-19 vaccine. Material: peripheral blood, obtained 28 days after the second AZD1222 dose. The CDR3 nucleotides read TGTGCCAGCAGTGCCCCCGGCTCCTACAATGAGCAGTTCTTC. It encodes CASSAPGSYNEQFF. The full variable domain, in which reference TRBV25-1 and TRBJ2-1 provide the parts outside the CDR3, is EADIYQTPRYLVIGTGKKITLECSQTMGHDKMYWYQQDPGMELHLIHYSYGVNSTEKGDLSSESTVSRIRTEHFPLTLESARPSHTSQYLCASSAPGSYNEQFFGPGTRLTVL.